This T cell receptor (beta chain) is drawn from a study of breast tumors, draining lymph nodes, adjacent tissues listed by TCRdb under 2016. For the study in its entirety: In breast cancer patients, the study compared the TCR beta repertoires of tumor, adjacent nontumor tissue and axillary lymph nodes. The study aimed to assess the relationships and possible T-cell exchange between tumor, surrounding tissue and draining lymph node repertoires in human breast cancer. Beyond this particular receptor, the publication reports: Tumor T-cell repertoires showed less diversity than lymph node repertoires and more diversity than nontumor tissue repertoires, and tumor T-cell repertoires showed preferential V and J gene usage. The conclusion that tumor T cells originate in lymph nodes was presented as consistent with a hypothesis rather than as directly demonstrated. The data were considered consistent with the idea that most tumor T cells come from the lymph node and then expand in tumor tissue. Tumor and nontumor tissue repertoires were found to be significantly more similar in luminal-like than in basal-like breast cancer.

Sequencing instrument: Illumina HiSeq 2000. TCR beta chain libraries were generated through multiplex PCR amplification. High-throughput sequencing was used to analyze the amplified TCR beta chain products. Using fastp trimming at Q25 and MiXCR clonotype assembly, TCRdb reanalyzed the public sequencing data and kept in-frame beta chains. Entries that share a CDR3 protein sequence are merged under the most common genes and DNA. The sample includes about 200,000 distinct CDR3 sequences, with 30% to 35% observed a single time. Of the sample, under 4.5% falls within the top ten clones. Lymph node samples came from the axillary draining lymph nodes of breast cancer patients. CDR1 KGHDR and CDR2 SFDVKD were looked up in the germline V gene. The V end gives up 5 bases and the J end 0 bases, leaving 8 bases in the junction not matched to a gene. The CDR3 numbers 17 residues from cysteine through phenylalanine. The entry retains the CDR3 DNA only, 51 bases that are in frame from base 1.

As to this clonotype: There is no known antigen for this receptor. No much larger clone is present one base from it, and per-base qualities are unavailable.

The rearrangement combines TRBV24-1 with TRBJ2-2; 7 bases in the junction line up with TRBD1. Specimen: axillary lymph node tissue. This receptor was identified in a female donor with breast cancer. Some clones in this sample may be carry-over from other donors' samples. The DNA sequence is given as TGTGCCACCAGTGGGGTGAGACAGGGCTCGAACACCGGGGAGCTGTTTTTT. It codes for CATSGVRQGSNTGELFF.